These 32 T cell receptor beta chains share one sample of origin, sequenced in a study of metastatic and nonmetastatic thyroid tumors. Treatment of any kind had been given to no patient before thyroid surgery. TCRdb reprocessed the PCR reads via MiXCR. The table shows 25,000 to 35,000 clones, with 3.5% to 5% occurring only once. Sequencing was done on a sample of blood. The receptor set was obtained from a female donor with papillary thyroid cancer or a benign thyroid nodule (not recorded which). Some clones in this sample may be carry-over from other donors' samples.

A few counts support this clone. The rearrangement uses TRBV5-1 and TRBJ2-7, with D hard to call. Trimming left V 2 bases short and J 2 bases short, with 11 bases between. Germline V lookup: CDR1 SGHRS, CDR2 YFSETQ. This CDR3 has 14 residues. The CDR3 DNA follows: TGCGCCAGCAGCTTTGGGTCGGCAACCTACGAGCAGTACTTC. Protein sequence: CASSFGSATYEQYF.

This clone was counted ten times or more. The chain has TRBV5-1 and TRBJ2-5; tentative D call: TRBD2 (6 bases). CDR3 length: 14 residues. The V gene lost 8 bases and the J gene lost 2 bases, with 16 bases spanning the gap. Germline assignment: CDR1 SGHRS and CDR2 YFSETQ. CDR3 residues: CASREMLAQETQYF. CDR3 sequence (DNA): TGCGCCAGTCGAGAAATGCTAGCGCAAGAGACCCAGTACTTC.

The chain links TRBV30 to TRBJ1-3, with D unresolved. Germline V gives CDR1 GTSNPN, CDR2 SVGIG (reference sequence). V dropped 5 bases and J dropped 0 bases, with 14 bases sitting between them. The CDR3 consists of 15 residues. CDR3 residues: CAWGAAVPSGNTIYF. CDR3 DNA sequence: TGTGCCTGGGGAGCCGCGGTCCCCTCTGGAAACACCATATATTTT. The whole variable domain, filled in from reference TRBV30 and TRBJ1-3, reads SQTIHQWPATLVQPVGSPLSLECTVEGTSNPNLYWYRQAAGRGLQLLFYSVGIGQISSEVPQNLSASRPQDRQFILSSKKLLLSDSGFYLCAWGAAVPSGNTIYFGEGSWLTVV.

J is TRBJ1-3 and V is TRBV7-8; 8 bases are shared with TRBD1. CDR3 size: 16 residues. The V gene end was trimmed by 3 bases and the J gene end by 0 bases; junction bases not matched to a gene: 4. Germline CDR1 SGHVS, CDR2 FQNEAQ. CDR3 in DNA: TGTGCCAGCAGCTTCCGGGACAGGAGCTCTGGAAACACCATATATTTT. It encodes CASSFRDRSSGNTIYF.

This clone was detected ten times or more. This sequence joins TRBV4-1 and TRBJ2-7, with unresolved D. This CDR3 has 15 amino acids. CDR1 and CDR2 from the germline V gene are MGHRA and YSYEKL. The germline V and J ends were trimmed by 2 bases and 6 bases, with 17 bases remaining between them. The CDR3 reads CASSQLPTVPLEQYF. The CDR3 nucleotides are TGCGCCAGCAGCCAACTTCCAACAGTGCCCCTCGAGCAGTACTTC.

The sample holds many counts of this clone. This CDR3 is CASSQPTSGRPFF. Written as DNA, the CDR3 is TGTGCCAGCAGCCAACCTACTAGCGGGAGGCCGTTCTTC. V gene TRBV7-9 combines with J gene TRBJ2-1; 12 positions agree with TRBD2. The germline V gene has CDR1 SEHNR and CDR2 FQNEAQ (reference sequence). The CDR3 contains 13 residues. J was trimmed by 15 bases and V by 5 bases; bases with no gene match: 8.

The gene calls are TRBV29-1 and TRBJ1-2, with D possibly matching TRBD1 (6 bases). The CDR3 length is 17 residues. CDR1 SQVTM and CDR2 ANQGSEA come from the germline V gene. V was trimmed by 4 bases and J by 4 bases, leaving 25 bases between them. The CDR3 DNA is TGCAGCGTTGGCCGTGTAGAGTGGGGGGCAGGACTCTATGGCTACACCTTC. Residues: CSVGRVEWGAGLYGYTF.

The chain carries TRBV30 and TRBJ2-2; no reliable D call. The V gene lost 0 bases and the J gene lost 2 bases, with 4 bases spanning the gap. The CDR3 length is 13 residues. CDR1 GTSNPN and CDR2 SVGIG come from the germline V gene (reference sequence). CDR3 DNA sequence: TGTGCCTGGAGTGTAATCAACACCGGGGAGCTGTTTTTT. It yields the protein CAWSVINTGELFF.

This clone was observed at least ten times. The chain recombines TRBV20-1 with TRBJ1-6, with 8 bases fitting TRBD1. V shed 3 bases and J 7 bases; nucleotides not matched to a gene: 5. Germline V gene data show CDR1 as DFQATT and CDR2 as SNEGSKA (reference sequence). This CDR3 contains 14 residues. CDR3 amino acids: CSARDRVGNSPLHF. The DNA of the CDR3 is TGCAGTGCTAGGGACAGGGTAGGGAATTCACCCCTCCACTTT.

This clone was counted a few times. The sample carries other DNA sequences with the same CDR3. The rearrangement links TRBV7-2 to TRBJ2-7; tentative D call: TRBD2 (5 bases). CDR3 size: 15 residues. The germline V gene has CDR1 SGHTA and CDR2 FQGNSA. Between the trimmed V and J ends, which lost 4 bases and 3 bases, there was a span of 16 bases. The CDR3 reads CASSSAPGSVYEQYF. In DNA, the CDR3 is TGTGCCAGCAGCTCAGCCCCGGGGTCAGTCTACGAGCAGTACTTC.

V and J are TRBV6-2 or TRBV6-3 and TRBJ2-1; 13 bases are shared with TRBD2. The CDR3 sequence is 17 residues long. J gave up 8 bases and V 7 bases, and 14 bases lay outside the gene matches. Germline CDR1 reads MNHEY; CDR2 reads SVGEGT. The CDR3 protein is CASTSGGLAGESDEQFF. The CDR3 nucleotides read TGTGCCAGCACATCGGGCGGACTAGCGGGAGAGAGCGATGAGCAGTTCTTC.

This chain connects TRBV6-1 to TRBJ1-2; TRBD1 matches 7 bases. The CDR3 runs 15 residues. Germline loops: CDR1 MNHNS, CDR2 SASEGT. The V gene end was trimmed by 3 bases and the J gene end by 4 bases; junction bases not matched to a gene: 8. The CDR3 DNA is TGTGCCAGCAGTGATACCCCACGGGACAGCTATGGCTACACCTTC. Residues: CASSDTPRDSYGYTF.

This clone was seen repeatedly, ten times or more. This chain joins TRBV20-1 and TRBJ1-5; no definite D call. Between the trimmed V and J ends, which lost 1 base and 0 bases, there was a span of 4 bases. CDR1 and CDR2 (germline): DFQATT, SNEGSKA (reference sequence). The CDR3 has 13 amino acids. CDR3 bases: TGCAGTGCTAGAGGACCTAGCAATCAGCCCCAGCATTTT. Its translation is CSARGPSNQPQHF.

This clone has only a few counts. The junction differs from germline at one of its ends, possibly a read error. The V call is TRBV12-3 or TRBV12-4, the J call TRBJ2-5; the D call may be TRBD1 or TRBD2 (5 bases each). This CDR3 contains 15 residues. DNA for the CDR3: TGTGCCAGCAGTCGGGCCGGGAAAGGGGTTAAGACCGAGTACTTC. It yields the protein CASSRAGKGVKTEYF.

In this sample, this clone turned up a few times. The V call is TRBV20-1, the J call TRBJ2-2, with TRBD2 matching 7 bases. V gave up 6 bases and J gave up 6 bases; unmatched junction bases: 7. This CDR3 spans 13 amino acids. Germline CDR1 and CDR2: DFQATT and SNEGSKA (reference sequence). The chain's CDR3 is CSAPSTSAGELFF. CDR3 DNA: TGCAGTGCCCCTTCTACTAGCGCCGGGGAGCTGTTTTTT.

The CDR3 loop is CASSEESGGGVEAFF. The CDR3 region has the DNA TGTGCCAGCAGTGAAGAGTCAGGGGGCGGGGTTGAAGCTTTCTTT. The rearrangement uses TRBV6-1 and TRBJ1-1; 8 bases align to TRBD1. Trimming cost V 1 base and J 7 bases; bases outside gene matches: 8. Germline V gives CDR1 MNHNS, CDR2 SASEGT. This CDR3 contains 15 residues.

This clone was seen many times. The genes are TRBV10-3 and TRBJ1-1; 9 bases match TRBD1. The CDR3 loop spans 18 amino acids. Per the germline V gene, CDR1 is ENHRY and CDR2 is SYGVKD. J gave up 0 bases and V 7 bases, and 15 bases lay outside the gene matches. Here the CDR3 reads CAITSGGTGPFMNTEAFF. CDR3 sequence (DNA): TGTGCCATCACCTCGGGGGGGACAGGGCCGTTCATGAACACTGAAGCTTTCTTT.

This clone is classed as medium-sized. The rearrangement links TRBV6-1 to TRBJ2-7; 8 bases are a match to TRBD1. V lost 6 bases, J lost 4 bases, and 8 bases stayed unmatched. The CDR3 totals 14 residues. CDR1 and CDR2 (germline): MNHNS, SASEGT. CDR3 DNA sequence: TGTGCCAGCAGACGACAGGGGAGCGGTTACGAGCAGTACTTC. Translation gives CASRRQGSGYEQYF.

As regards this clone: The same CDR3 is also encoded by other DNA sequences in this sample. The chain combines TRBV2 with TRBJ2-3, with 10 bases that match TRBD2. Germline V gene sequence: CDR1 SNHLY, CDR2 FYNNEI. The CDR3 has 17 amino acids. The V gene end was trimmed by 7 bases and the J gene end by 5 bases; junction bases not matched to a gene: 15. CDR3 DNA sequence: TGTGCCAGCACCAAGAATGGTCTAGCGGGAGTGGAAGATACGCAGTATTTT. This sequence encodes CASTKNGLAGVEDTQYF.

The V call is TRBV6-2 or TRBV6-3, the J call TRBJ2-7; D gene ambiguous. V lost 5 bases and J 3 bases, leaving 17 bases between the germline ends. This CDR3 has 15 residues. Germline V gene data show CDR1 as MNHEY and CDR2 as SVGEGT. The CDR3 loop reads CASSVKSSGYYEQYF. The DNA of the CDR3 is TGTGCCAGCAGTGTCAAGAGCTCTGGCTACTACGAGCAGTACTTC.

This clone turned up a few times. The rearrangement uses TRBV13 and TRBJ1-4; D not resolved. Per the germline V gene, CDR1 is PRHDT and CDR2 is FYEKMQ (reference sequence). This CDR3 spans 14 amino acids. Trimming cost V 5 bases and J 7 bases, with 14 bases left between them. For the CDR3, the DNA is TGTGCCAGCAGCGCTCCCCGAGTGTCTGAAAAACTGTTTTTT. It specifies CASSAPRVSEKLFF.

The chain recombines TRBV6-4 with TRBJ2-2; the match to TRBD1 covers 11 bases. V was pared by 8 bases and J by 6 bases, with 5 bases of the junction left unmatched. The CDR3 length is 14 residues. CDR1 is MRHNA, CDR2 SNTAGT, per germline. The CDR3: CASGGQGDSGELFF. DNA of the CDR3: TGTGCCAGCGGGGGACAGGGGGACTCCGGGGAGCTGTTTTTT.

This clone has ten or more counts. The chain links TRBV18 to TRBJ1-1, with TRBD1 matching 8 bases. J lost 5 bases, V lost 0 bases, and 8 bases had no gene match. Per the germline V gene, CDR1 is KGHSH and CDR2 is LQKENI. CDR3 length: 16 amino acids. The CDR3: CASSPPGQGGWTEAFF. The CDR3 nucleotides are TGTGCCAGCTCACCACCAGGACAGGGTGGTTGGACTGAAGCTTTCTTT.

This clone was observed a few times. This may arise from a read error, as a much more abundant clone is one base away. The J gene is TRBJ1-1, the V gene TRBV7-9; D is unclear. Trimming cost V 1 base and J 5 bases, with 5 bases left between them. This CDR3 region has 12 residues. CDR1 is SEHNR and CDR2 is FQNEAQ in the germline V gene (reference sequence). DNA for the CDR3: TGTGCCAGCAGCTTAGAATGGACTGAAGCTTTCTTT. It encodes CASSLEWTEAFF.

This clone was recorded a few times. One junction end disagrees with the germline gene, perhaps due to a read error. The chain is built from TRBV5-1 and TRBJ1-6, with a tentative D call TRBD1 (6 bases). The CDR3 runs 17 residues. From germline, CDR1 is SGHRS and CDR2 YFSETQ. CDR3 in DNA: TGCGCCAGCAGCTTACGGCCGAGCGGGGGGCAGCATTCACCACTCCACTTT. Protein: CASSLRPSGGQHSPLHF.

On this clone: The same CDR3 arises from other DNA sequences in this sample as well. The gene calls are TRBV28 and TRBJ2-7; D assignment may be TRBD1 or TRBD2 (5 bases each). CDR1 and CDR2 from the germline V gene are MDHEN and SYDVKM. The CDR3 consists of 12 residues. The CDR3 DNA reads as TGTGCCACTGGGGGTGTAGGTCGAGAGCAATACGTC. It codes for CATGGVGREQYV.

This clone was seen ten or more times. The chain combines TRBV20-1 with TRBJ2-1, with TRBD2 identical over 9 bases. V was pared by 3 bases and J by 5 bases, with 14 bases of the junction left unmatched. From germline, CDR1 is DFQATT and CDR2 SNEGSKA (reference sequence). The CDR3 is 17 amino acids. For the CDR3, the DNA is TGCAGTGCTAGCGTACTAGCGGGTTTGGTAACAGACAATGAGCAGTTCTTC. This sequence encodes CSASVLAGLVTDNEQFF.

By proportion, this clone is medium-sized. Here the CDR3 reads CASRQGGPIYGYTF. CDR3 in DNA: TGTGCCAGCAGACAGGGGGGGCCAATCTATGGCTACACCTTC. The chain recombines TRBV27 with TRBJ1-2; TRBD1 matches 8 bases. The germline V gene encodes CDR1 MNHEY and CDR2 SMNVEV (reference sequence). The CDR3 has 14 amino acids. Losses at the gene ends were 6 bases for V and 4 bases for J; bases not matched to a gene: 7.

This chain links TRBV11-3 with TRBJ2-1; D is uncertain. CDR3 size: 14 residues. V was trimmed by 3 bases and J by 3 bases, leaving 9 bases between them. The germline V gene encodes CDR1 SGHNT and CDR2 YENEEA. The CDR3 reads CASSLKNGYNEQFF. Written as DNA, the CDR3 is TGTGCCAGCAGCTTGAAAAACGGCTACAATGAGCAGTTCTTC.

Remarks on this clone: Germline is not matched at one junction end, which may reflect a read error. The V call is TRBV12-3 or TRBV12-4, the J call TRBJ2-5; 9 nucleotides line up with TRBD2. CDR3 size: 16 residues. The CDR3 is CASSPGAGGRGETQYF. CDR3 bases: TGTGCCAGCAGCCCAGGGGCTGGCGGGAGGGGAGAGACCCAATACTTC.

This clone was seen a handful of times. The rearrangement joins TRBV19 to TRBJ1-2; 7 nucleotides agree with TRBD1. The CDR3 runs 13 residues. The V gene's germline CDR1 is LNHDA and CDR2 SQIVND (reference sequence). The trim removed 3 bases at V and 5 bases at J, leaving 3 bases unmatched. The CDR3 is CASSMTGNYGYTF. For the CDR3, the DNA is TGTGCCAGTAGTATGACAGGGAATTATGGCTACACCTTC.

This clone is termed medium-sized. The J gene is TRBJ2-7, the V gene TRBV6-4; 10 positions match TRBD2. The CDR3 runs to 15 residues. V was clipped by 5 bases and J by 5 bases; unmatched bases: 9. The germline CDR1 and CDR2 sequences are MRHNA and SNTAGT. In DNA, the CDR3 is TGTGCCAGCAGTTTCTTTACTAGCGGGATCCACGAGCAGTACTTC. Its translation: CASSFFTSGIHEQYF.